Listed below are T cell receptor beta chains from one sample, sequenced in a study of beta chain features in type 1 diabetes. Libraries were prepared by immunoSEQ multiplex PCR; TCRdb keeps only in-frame clonotypes and omits some of them. The sample consists of hundreds of thousands of clones, 11% of them appearing once. Sequencing was done on a sample of naive CD4+ T cells from blood. These receptor sequences come from a woman in her thirties in good health. The CDR3 runs from the conserved cysteine through the conserved F or W. D genes are given only for firm matches. The size field is filled for only some rows; it gives once, few, many or a size class.

V gene,D gene,clone size,J gene,CDR3 DNA,CDR3 protein
TRBV15,NA,NA,TRBJ2-1,TGTGCCACCAGCACCGGAGCGTACAATGAGCAGTTCTTC,CATSTGAYNEQFF
TRBV7-3,TRBD1,few,TRBJ2-5,TGTGCCAGCAGCACGGGACAGCAAGAGACCCAGTACTTC,CASSTGQQETQYF
TRBV6-5,NA,few,TRBJ2-6,TGTGCCAGCAGTTCCACCAGCTCTGGGGCCAACGTCCTGACTTTC,CASSSTSSGANVLTF
TRBV2,TRBD1,few,TRBJ2-4,TGTGCCAGCAGTGAATTTGGACAGGGGTTAAACATTCAGTACTTC,CASSEFGQGLNIQYF
TRBV6-6,NA,NA,TRBJ1-5,TGTGCCAGCAGTTACGACGGGAATCAGCCCCAGCATTTT,CASSYDGNQPQHF
TRBV19,NA,few,TRBJ2-7,TGTGCCAGTAGTATGACTTTCTCCGCCTACGAGCAGTACTTC,CASSMTFSAYEQYF
TRBV7-2,TRBD1,few,TRBJ2-5,TGTGCCAGCAGCACCACGACAGGGGGGGAGACCCAGTACTTC,CASSTTTGGETQYF
TRBV6-5,TRBD1,few,TRBJ2-7,TGTGCCAGCAGTTACGACAGGGGCGATTACTACGAGCAGTACTTC,CASSYDRGDYYEQYF
TRBV7-2,NA,NA,TRBJ2-1,TGTGCCAGCAGCACAGGACAGGAACTAGCCCGGTTCTTC,CASSTGQELARFF
TRBV28,NA,NA,TRBJ2-3,TGTGCCAGCGCGCCCAGCACAGATACGCAGTATTTT,CASAPSTDTQYF
TRBV2,NA,NA,TRBJ2-7,TGTGCCAGCAGTGAAGCGCTTACAGGTACCTACGAGCAGTACTTC,CASSEALTGTYEQYF